The entry below describes one T cell receptor (beta chain). Its target antigen remains unknown. No much larger clone exists at a distance of one base, and base qualities are not known. These data originate in a study of chemoradiotherapy in HPV16-positive cancers (dated by TCRdb to 2022 to 2024). Regarding the study in general: Candidate HPV-specific T-cell clones and common TCR motifs were defined by functional T-cell assays performed on cells from two HPV16-positive patients. The candidate HPV-specific TCRs and motifs were then tracked in TCR repertoires from 86 patients with HPV-related cancers. The study asked whether T-cell immunity to the HPV oncoproteins E6 and E7 changes during chemoradiotherapy and whether this immunity affects survival.

Because repertoires were sampled repeatedly during chemoradiotherapy, clonal expansion in the tumor microenvironment could be followed. The library was obtained by the immunoSEQ multiplex PCR assay. TCRdb stores this immuneACCESS table with in-frame sequences only. Part of the clones is absent; in the studies checked, under half of the shortfall reflects unresolved V genes, and no reason is known for the rest. Present in this sample are 5,400 or so clones, 85% of which were seen just once. The ten largest make up 9.7% of the sample. What the study reported, not specific to this receptor: Expansion of candidate HPV-specific clones and E7-related TCR motifs was observed in the tumor microenvironment during treatment, whereas no such expansion was observed for non-HPV-specific T cells. The functional definition of HPV-specific T cells was derived from only a couple of HPV16-positive patients, and the survival association was reported for HPV16-positive patients. In HPV16-positive patients, expansion of HPV-responsive T cells during chemoradiotherapy was found to be associated with improved recurrence-free survival.

The sequencing used tumor tissue, collected from a patient who underwent chemoradiotherapy. The sequence came from a human donor with HPV-associated anogenital cancer.

The CDR3 reads as follows: CASSLVGENTEAFF. The sequence in DNA is TGCGCCAGCAGCTTGGTTGGGGAGAACACTGAAGCTTTCTTT. The sequence joins TRBV5-1 to TRBJ1-1; the D gene is unclear. The CDR3 contains 14 residues, cysteine and phenylalanine counted. The retained sequence is limited to the CDR3, 42 bases, with the frame set at the first base. The V end loses 0 bases and the J end loses 1 base, and a stretch of 7 bases separates them. The germline V gene gives CDR1 as SGHRS and CDR2 as YFSETQ.